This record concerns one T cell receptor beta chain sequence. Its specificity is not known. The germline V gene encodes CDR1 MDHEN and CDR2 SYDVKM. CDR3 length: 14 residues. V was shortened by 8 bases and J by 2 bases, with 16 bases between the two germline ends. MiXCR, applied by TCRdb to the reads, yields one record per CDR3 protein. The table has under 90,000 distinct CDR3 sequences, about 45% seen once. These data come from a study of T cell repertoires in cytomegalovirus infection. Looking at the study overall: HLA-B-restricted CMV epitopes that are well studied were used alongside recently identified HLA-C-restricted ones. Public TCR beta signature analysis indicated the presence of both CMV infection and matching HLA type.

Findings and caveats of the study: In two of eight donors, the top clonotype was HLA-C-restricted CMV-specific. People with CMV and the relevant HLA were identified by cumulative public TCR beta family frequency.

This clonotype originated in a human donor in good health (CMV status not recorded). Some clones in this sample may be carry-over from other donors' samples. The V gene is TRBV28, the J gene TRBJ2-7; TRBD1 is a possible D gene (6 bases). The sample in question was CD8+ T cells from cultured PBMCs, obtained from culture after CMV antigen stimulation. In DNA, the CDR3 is TGTGCCAGCGGGGGCGTGAGAGATGCCTACGAGCAGTACTTC. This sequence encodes CASGGVRDAYEQYF.